The 31 T cell receptor beta chains below come from one sample, sequenced in a study of blood T cell repertoires in COVID-19. Sequencing used immunoSEQ multiplex PCR; TCRdb keeps in-frame clones, though not all of them. The sample records about 400,000 clones, approximately 90% being singletons. Sequences were obtained from PBMCs or T cells enriched from blood (not recorded which). The receptors derive from a woman aged 25 to 45 with acute COVID-19.

This clone occurred a few times. The genes are TRBV19 and TRBJ1-1; D is ambiguous. Germline V gene sequence: CDR1 LNHDA, CDR2 SQIVND (reference sequence). The CDR3 covers 13 residues. Deletions cut 8 bases from V and 10 bases from J, with 20 bases between. CDR3 sequence: CASQGGPLYGAFF. The CDR3 nucleotides are TGTGCCAGTCAAGGTGGGCCGCTTTATGGAGCTTTCTTT.

The rearrangement joins TRBV11-1 to TRBJ2-2, with no clear D. Between the trimmed V and J ends, which lost 2 bases and 1 base, there was a span of 5 bases. This CDR3 has 14 amino acids. The germline V gene encodes CDR1 SGHAT and CDR2 FQDESV (reference sequence). CDR3 DNA sequence: TGTGCCAGCAGCTTAAGAGAGAACACCGGGGAGCTGTTTTTT. It yields the protein CASSLRENTGELFF.

The chain has TRBV4-1 and TRBJ2-1; 10 bases map to TRBD2. CDR1 is MGHRA and CDR2 is YSYEKL in the germline V gene. This CDR3 region has 17 residues. V was pared by 4 bases and J by 2 bases, with 8 bases of the junction left unmatched. The CDR3 sequence is CASSRLGSGGAYNEQFF. The DNA for the CDR3 is TGCGCCAGCAGCCGCCTTGGAAGCGGGGGGGCCTACAATGAGCAGTTCTTC.

The chain is built from TRBV30 and TRBJ2-7, with a possible D match to TRBD1 (5 bases). V lost 5 bases and J lost 7, with 12 bases in between. Germline V gives CDR1 GTSNPN, CDR2 SVGIG (reference sequence). The CDR3 loop spans 11 amino acids. As DNA, the CDR3 is TGTGCCTGGGCGCAGGGTTTTGAGCAGTACTTC. Translation gives CAWAQGFEQYF. Full variable domain (outside the CDR3, taken from reference TRBV30 and TRBJ2-7): SQTIHQWPATLVQPVGSPLSLECTVEGTSNPNLYWYRQAAGRGLQLLFYSVGIGQISSEVPQNLSASRPQDRQFILSSKKLLLSDSGFYLCAWAQGFEQYFGPGTRLTVT.

About this clone itself: Other DNA sequences within the sample encode an identical CDR3. The chain links TRBV9 to TRBJ2-7; 8 bases line up with TRBD1. The CDR3 covers 15 residues. The V segment lost 0 bases and the J segment 3 bases; nucleotides outside the gene matches: 5. Germline-derived CDR1 and CDR2 are SGDLS and YYNGEE. For the CDR3, the DNA is TGTGCCAGCAGCGTAGGAGGAACAGGGGGCTACGAGCAGTACTTC. This sequence encodes CASSVGGTGGYEQYF.

The chain uses TRBV27 and TRBJ1-5, with a weak D call TRBD1 (5 bases). The germline V gene has CDR1 MNHEY and CDR2 SMNVEV (reference sequence). Deletions cut 0 bases from V and 0 bases from J, with 18 bases between. The CDR3 is 19 residues long. The CDR3 reads CASSLSGGARIYSNQPQHF. For the CDR3, the DNA is TGTGCCAGCAGTTTATCGGGAGGGGCCCGCATTTATAGCAATCAGCCCCAGCATTTT.

The chain carries TRBV3-1 (or the pseudogene TRBV3-2) and TRBJ1-2, with D possibly TRBD1 on 5 matching bases. V shed 1 base and J shed 6 bases, with 12 bases lying between them. The CDR3 has 14 residues. Looked up from germline, CDR1 is LGHDT and CDR2 is YNNKEL (reference sequence). CDR3 sequence (DNA): TGTGCCAGCAGCCAAGGTTACCAGGGTCATGGCTACACCTTC. This codes for CASSQGYQGHGYTF.

Points on this clone: In the same sample, other DNA sequences code for this CDR3. The rearrangement uses TRBV2 and TRBJ1-2; TRBD1 aligns across 9 bases. The length of the CDR3 is 14 residues. CDR1 SNHLY and CDR2 FYNNEI come from the germline V gene. The J segment lost 2 bases and the V segment lost 6 bases, leaving 4 bases of the junction unmatched. The CDR3 spells CASSVGTGNYGYTF. CDR3 DNA sequence: TGTGCCAGCAGCGTTGGGACAGGGAACTATGGCTACACCTTC.

The genes are TRBV7-2 and TRBJ2-7, with a possible D match to TRBD2 (5 bases). The CDR3 consists of 14 residues. Per the germline V gene, CDR1 is SGHTA and CDR2 is FQGNSA. Trimming removed 5 bases from V and 0 bases from J, with 11 bases in between. Written as DNA, the CDR3 is TGTGCCAGCAGCCCCATGGGGAGCTCCTACGAGCAGTACTTC. Translating it yields CASSPMGSSYEQYF.

The genes are TRBV7-3 and TRBJ2-7; 7 positions match TRBD1. The length of the CDR3 is 15 residues. J lost 5 bases, V lost 2 bases, and 9 bases had no gene match. Per the germline V gene, CDR1 is SGHTA and CDR2 is FQGTGA. In nucleotides, the CDR3 is TGTGCCAGCAGCTTACTCCGAGACAGGGACAACGAGCAGTACTTC. This translates into CASSLLRDRDNEQYF.

The V call is TRBV2, the J call TRBJ1-3, with D tentatively TRBD1 (6 bases). CDR3 length equals 13 residues. V was trimmed by 11 bases and J by 3 bases, leaving 14 bases between them. Germline CDR1 and CDR2: SNHLY and FYNNEI. CDR3 coding DNA: TGTGCCCTAGGGGGGGAAGGTGGAAACACCATATATTTT. Translating it yields CALGGEGGNTIYF.

This clone was found once. The J gene is TRBJ1-6, the V gene TRBV12-5; TRBD1 is a possible D gene (5 bases). V was clipped by 0 bases and J by 5 bases, with 11 bases between them. Germline assignment: CDR1 LGHNT and CDR2 FRNRAP. The CDR3 runs to 16 residues. The chain's CDR3 is CASGLVLGRDNSPLHF. DNA of the CDR3: TGTGCTAGTGGTTTGGTACTCGGCAGGGATAATTCACCCCTCCACTTT.

V usage is TRBV2 and J usage is TRBJ1-1; no clear D. The germline gives CDR1 SNHLY, CDR2 FYNNEI. The CDR3 sequence is 14 residues long. With 3 bases removed from V and 3 bases from J, the gap between germline ends came to 11 bases. CDR3 sequence: CASSDVARDTEAFF. In nucleotides, the CDR3 is TGTGCCAGCAGTGATGTCGCGAGGGACACTGAAGCTTTCTTT. Drawing the rest from reference TRBV2 and TRBJ1-1, the complete variable domain is EPEVTQTPSHQVTQMGQEVILRCVPISNHLYFYWYRQILGQKVEFLVSFYNNEISEKSEIFDDQFSVERPDGSNFTLKIRSTKLEDSAMYFCASSDVARDTEAFFGQGTRLTVV.

The rearrangement uses TRBV5-8 and TRBJ2-3, with a weak D call TRBD1 (5 bases). Germline V gene lookup returns CDR1 SGHTS and CDR2 YDEGEE. Trimming took off 0 bases at V and 1 base at J, with 12 bases between the two ends. The CDR3 is 16 amino acids. CDR3 sequence: CASSLGRQKRTDTQYF. The CDR3 DNA follows: TGTGCCAGCAGCTTGGGGAGACAGAAACGCACAGATACGCAGTATTTT.

The rearrangement links TRBV5-1 to TRBJ2-7, with 12 bases lining up with TRBD2. The trim removed 0 bases at V and 8 bases at J, leaving 3 bases unmatched. The germline V gene encodes CDR1 SGHRS and CDR2 YFSETQ. CDR3 length: 14 residues. CDR3: CASSLGTSGDKQYF. In DNA, the CDR3 is TGCGCCAGCAGCTTGGGGACTAGCGGGGATAAGCAGTACTTC.

The rearrangement links TRBV21-1 to TRBJ2-3; TRBD2 was called by the table and not checked on the DNA. TRBV21-1 is a recognized pseudogene. The length of the CDR3 is 16 residues. CDR3 residues: CASSSPARGCTDTQYF. The CDR3 coding sequence is TGTGCCAGCAGCTCACCTGCACGGGGGTGCACAGATACGCAGTATTTT.

The J gene is TRBJ2-7, the V gene TRBV6-5; 11 nucleotides align to TRBD2. The CDR3 covers 16 residues. The V and J ends lost 0 bases and 1 base, in that order; junction bases with no gene match: 2. Germline V gene lookup returns CDR1 MNHEY and CDR2 SVGAGI. The CDR3 nucleotides are TGTGCCAGCAGTTACTCCGCTAGCGGGGGGTCCTACGAGCAGTACTTC. Residues: CASSYSASGGSYEQYF.

V is TRBV5-6 and J is TRBJ1-2; D gene ambiguous. Trimming took 0 bases from V and 7 from J, leaving 10 bases between them. This CDR3 comprises 13 residues. Germline CDR1 reads SGHDT; CDR2 reads YYEEEE. CDR3 protein: CASSLGLSSGYTF. The CDR3 region has the DNA TGTGCCAGCAGCTTGGGCCTGTCGAGTGGCTACACCTTC.

This sequence joins TRBV5-1 and TRBJ1-1; TRBD1 is a possible D gene (5 bases). Germline lookup yields CDR1 SGHRS and CDR2 YFSETQ. This CDR3 contains 15 residues. V was cut by 0 bases and J by 1 base, with 10 bases left in between. In DNA form, the CDR3 reads TGCGCCAGCAGCTTGGACCCAGGGAAGAACACTGAAGCTTTCTTT. Protein sequence: CASSLDPGKNTEAFF.

About this clone itself: Other DNA sequences in this specimen translate into the identical CDR3. V gene TRBV7-2 combines with J gene TRBJ1-2; TRBD1 agrees at 7 bases. This CDR3 has 13 residues. In germline, CDR1 is SGHTA, CDR2 FQGNSA. Trimming at V came to 5 bases and at J to 2 bases, leaving 2 bases not matched to a gene. In nucleotides, the CDR3 is TGTGCCAGCAGCCCACAGGGGAACTATGGCTACACCTTC. Protein: CASSPQGNYGYTF.

The rearrangement joins TRBV27 to TRBJ1-2; 10 positions match TRBD1. J was trimmed by 2 bases and V by 6 bases; bases with no gene match: 3. This CDR3 has 14 amino acids. CDR1 and CDR2 from the germline V gene are MNHEY and SMNVEV (reference sequence). DNA of the CDR3: TGTGCCAGCAGGACAGGGGGCGCGAACTATGGCTACACCTTC. Its translation is CASRTGGANYGYTF.

The chain carries TRBV29-1 and TRBJ2-7, with 10 bases matching TRBD2. Looked up from germline, CDR1 is SQVTM and CDR2 is ANQGSEA. J was trimmed by 6 bases and V by 0 bases; bases with no gene match: 5. This CDR3 is built from 14 residues. In DNA form, the CDR3 reads TGCAGCGTTGAAGACAGCGGGGGGGCAACCGAGCAGTACTTC. Translation gives CSVEDSGGATEQYF.

The chain combines TRBV10-2 with TRBJ2-4, with no clear D. Trimming pared 2 bases from V and 0 bases from J, leaving 17 bases between. Germline V gives CDR1 WSHSY, CDR2 SAAADI. This CDR3 comprises 18 residues. CDR3 in DNA: TGCGCCAGCAGTGAGGGCGGAGTTGAAATAATAGCCAAAAACATTCAGTACTTC. Amino acids: CASSEGGVEIIAKNIQYF.

This chain joins TRBV18 and TRBJ2-7; tentatively, D is TRBD1 (5 bases). This CDR3 is 11 amino acids long. V gave up 2 bases and J gave up 9 bases, with 8 bases separating them. The germline V gene has CDR1 KGHSH and CDR2 LQKENI. CDR3 region: CASSPGTGQYF. CDR3 nucleotides: TGTGCCAGCTCACCAGGAACAGGGCAGTACTTC.

The chain uses TRBV14 and TRBJ1-2, with D perhaps matching TRBD1 (6 bases). This CDR3 is built from 13 residues. Germline CDR1 reads SGHDN; CDR2 reads FVKESK. Trimming took 4 bases from V and 10 from J, leaving 16 bases between them. The chain's CDR3 is CASSPSGGLTYTF. CDR3 DNA sequence: TGTGCCAGCAGCCCCAGCGGGGGCCTCACCTACACCTTC.

This clone was counted once. The V call is TRBV6-2 or TRBV6-3, the J call TRBJ2-7; D might be TRBD1 (6 bases). The ends were cut back, 4 bases at V and 3 bases at J, with 13 bases in the middle. From germline, CDR1 is MNHEY and CDR2 SVGEGT. The CDR3 is 14 residues long. The CDR3 loop reads CASSSGTFFYEQYF. The CDR3 region has the DNA TGTGCCAGCAGTTCCGGGACATTTTTCTACGAGCAGTACTTC.

This clone was counted a few times. This chain joins TRBV19 and TRBJ2-7; possible D gene TRBD2, 7 bases. The CDR3 has 15 residues. V was trimmed by 7 bases and J by 0 bases, leaving 16 bases between them. The germline V gene encodes CDR1 LNHDA and CDR2 SQIVND (reference sequence). The CDR3 nucleotides are TGTGCCAGTACCAGAGGGGGGGACACCTCCTACGAGCAGTACTTC. This encodes CASTRGGDTSYEQYF.

J is TRBJ1-6 and V is TRBV18, with unresolved D. This CDR3 spans 17 amino acids. Trimming shortened V by 0 bases and J by 2 bases, and 11 bases separated the two germline ends. Germline CDR1 reads KGHSH; CDR2 reads LQKENI. The CDR3 DNA reads as TGTGCCAGCTCACCACCGAGGTGGGTCCCCTATAATTCACCCCTCCACTTT. Amino acid sequence: CASSPPRWVPYNSPLHF. The full variable domain, completed using reference TRBV18 and TRBJ1-6, is NAGVMQNPRHLVRRRGQEARLRCSPMKGHSHVYWYRQLPEEGLKFMVYLQKENIIDESGMPKERFSAEFPKEGPSILRIQQVVRGDSAAYFCASSPPRWVPYNSPLHFGNGTRLTVT.

In its sample, this clone was seen a few times. A junction end diverges from the germline sequence, so it may reflect a read error. The genes are TRBV2 and TRBJ2-7; 8 bases map to TRBD1. The CDR3 covers 15 residues. CDR1 and CDR2 (germline): SNHLY, FYNNEI. For the CDR3, the DNA is TGTGCCAGCACTCTAACCGGGACAGGCATTTACGGGCAGTACTTC. Its protein product is CASTLTGTGIYGQYF.

This clone has just one count. The chain couples TRBV6-5 to TRBJ2-7; TRBD2 might be the D (5 bases). The CDR3 totals 14 residues. Germline V gene data show CDR1 as MNHEY and CDR2 as SVGAGI. V lost 6 bases and J 5 bases, leaving 17 bases between the germline ends. CDR3 residues: CASSPEGSSNEQYF. The CDR3 DNA follows: TGTGCCAGCAGCCCCGAGGGCAGTTCTAACGAGCAGTACTTC.

This chain uses TRBV27 with TRBJ2-1; 11 bases align to TRBD2. Germline loops: CDR1 MNHEY, CDR2 SMNVEV (reference sequence). The CDR3 contains 17 residues. J lost 2 bases, V lost 4 bases, and 7 bases had no gene match. CDR3 sequence: CASSSKIAGGTYNEQFF. The DNA for the CDR3 is TGTGCCAGCAGTTCGAAGATAGCGGGGGGGACCTACAATGAGCAGTTCTTC.